These 28 T cell receptor beta chains originate from one sample sequenced in a study of cytomegalovirus exposure and HLA in healthy donors. The PCR used 60 Vbeta and 13 Jbeta primers. This table comes from immunoSEQ multiplex PCR, and its TCRdb copy is limited to in-frame clones, with some not included. The sample contains over 150,000 clones, about 82% of which appear only once. The specimen sequenced was PBMCs. All receptors come from a male donor in good health and CMV-seronegative.

This clone was detected only once. The CDR3 spells CASSPRDRYYGYTF. The CDR3 coding sequence is TGTGCCAGCAGCCCTCGGGACAGATACTATGGCTACACCTTC. V usage is TRBV9 and J usage is TRBJ1-2; 7 bases align to TRBD1. The CDR3 is made up of 14 amino acids. CDR1 SGDLS and CDR2 YYNGEE come from the germline V gene. Trimming cost V 4 bases and J 3 bases; bases outside gene matches: 6.

J is TRBJ2-3 and V is TRBV30; 9 bases map to TRBD1. Germline CDR1 is GTSNPN and CDR2 is SVGIG (reference sequence). This CDR3 is built from 15 residues. Losses at the gene ends were 0 bases for V and 4 bases for J; bases not matched to a gene: 5. CDR3 residues: CAWSVGTGRPDTQYF. The CDR3 DNA reads as TGTGCCTGGAGTGTAGGGACAGGGAGGCCAGATACGCAGTATTTT.

This chain joins TRBV30 and TRBJ1-4; tentatively, D is TRBD1 (5 bases). Germline V lookup: CDR1 GTSNPN, CDR2 SVGIG (reference sequence). Trimming removed 3 bases at V and 11 bases at J, with 16 bases between. This CDR3 has 13 residues. CDR3 sequence: CAWSARAGDKLFF. Written as DNA, the CDR3 is TGTGCCTGGAGCGCCCGTGCGGGGGACAAACTGTTTTTT.

The chain is built from TRBV7-3 and TRBJ1-1; 12 bases agree with TRBD1. Germline V gene data show CDR1 as SGHTA and CDR2 as FQGTGA. V was pared by 5 bases and J by 8 bases, with 6 bases of the junction left unmatched. The CDR3 has 14 residues. This CDR3 is CASSQGTGGLEAFF. For the CDR3, the DNA is TGTGCCAGCAGCCAAGGGACAGGGGGCTTGGAAGCTTTCTTT.

The chain is built from TRBV5-1 and TRBJ1-1; D uncertain. Per the germline V gene, CDR1 is SGHRS and CDR2 is YFSETQ. The CDR3 loop spans 15 amino acids. The V and J ends lost 4 bases and 2 bases respectively, with 15 bases between them. DNA for the CDR3: TGCGCCAGCAGCCCCTCAACCGGGGTAAACACTGAAGCTTTCTTT. Protein product: CASSPSTGVNTEAFF. Supplemented by reference TRBV5-1 and TRBJ1-1, the full variable domain reads KAGVTQTPRYLIKTRGQQVTLSCSPISGHRSVSWYQQTPGQGLQFLFEYFSETQRNKGNFPGRFSGRQFSNSRSEMNVSTLELGDSALYLCASSPSTGVNTEAFFGQGTRLTVV.

This chain uses TRBV29-1 with TRBJ2-1, with D possibly matching TRBD2 (6 bases). CDR1 SQVTM and CDR2 ANQGSEA come from the germline V gene. The CDR3 is 16 residues long. V lost 2 bases and J lost 1, with 15 bases in between. The CDR3 DNA is TGCAGCGTTGAAAGCCCCCGGGAGTCTTCCTACAATGAGCAGTTCTTC. Its protein is CSVESPRESSYNEQFF.

This chain uses TRBV6-5 with TRBJ2-1; 7 positions match TRBD1. V gave up 6 bases and J gave up 4 bases; unmatched junction bases: 3. CDR1 and CDR2 (germline): MNHEY, SVGAGI. The CDR3 runs to 13 residues. The CDR3: CASSKDRYNEQFF. CDR3 in DNA: TGTGCCAGCAGCAAGGACAGGTACAATGAGCAGTTCTTC.

This clone was found once. A much bigger clone sits one base away, suggesting this may be a read error. J is TRBJ2-3 and V is TRBV6-5; 9 bases map to TRBD2. CDR3 length: 15 residues. Per the germline V gene, CDR1 is MNHEY and CDR2 is SVGAGI. The DNA for the CDR3 is TGTGCCAGCAGTGACTCTAGCGGGGGCACAGATACGCAGTATTTT. As protein: CASSDSSGGTDTQYF.

This clone came up a few times. V is TRBV6-5 and J is TRBJ1-1; D uncertain. V gave up 4 bases and J gave up 3 bases, with 12 bases separating them. The germline V gene encodes CDR1 MNHEY and CDR2 SVGAGI. This CDR3 has 14 residues. The chain's CDR3 is CASSLGGRDTEAFF. Here the CDR3 DNA reads TGTGCCAGCAGTTTAGGAGGGAGGGACACTGAAGCTTTCTTT.

The chain is built from TRBV7-8 and TRBJ2-7; D is unresolved. The CDR3 totals 15 residues. Trimming pared 5 bases from V and 0 bases from J, leaving 14 bases between. Germline CDR1 is SGHVS and CDR2 is FQNEAQ. The CDR3 reads CASSSSPTSSYEQYF. The CDR3, as DNA: TGTGCCAGCAGCAGTAGCCCGACGAGCTCCTACGAGCAGTACTTC. The variable domain in full, with the rest retrieved from reference TRBV7-8 and TRBJ2-7, is GAGVSQSPRYKVAKRGQDVALRCDPISGHVSLFWYQQALGQGPEFLTYFQNEAQLDKSGLPSDRFFAERPEGSVSTLKIQRTQQEDSAVYLCASSSSPTSSYEQYFGPGTRLTVT.

This sequence joins TRBV6-5 and TRBJ2-7, with D possibly matching TRBD2 (6 bases). V was shortened by 0 bases and J by 2 bases, with 8 bases between the two germline ends. The CDR3 spans 14 residues. From germline, CDR1 is MNHEY and CDR2 SVGAGI. The CDR3 is CASSYSRLAYEQYF. Here the CDR3 DNA reads TGTGCCAGCAGTTACTCGAGACTAGCCTACGAGCAGTACTTC.

The chain employs TRBV28 and TRBJ2-2, with D perhaps TRBD1 (5 bases). The CDR3 consists of 14 residues. Between the trimmed V and J ends, which lost 2 bases and 5 bases, there was a span of 9 bases. Germline loops: CDR1 MDHEN, CDR2 SYDVKM. DNA for the CDR3: TGTGCCAGCAGTTTAGTTAGGGGAACCGGGGAGCTGTTTTTT. It codes for CASSLVRGTGELFF.

The chain links TRBV10-2 to TRBJ2-7; TRBD2 agrees at 11 bases. The germline V gene encodes CDR1 WSHSY and CDR2 SAAADI. V shed 2 bases, J shed 2 bases, and the junction held 17 bases outside the gene matches. CDR3 size: 20 residues. Here the CDR3 reads CASSEACGSGRAVKTYEQYF. The DNA for the CDR3 is TGCGCCAGCAGTGAGGCATGTGGTAGCGGGAGGGCCGTGAAAACCTACGAGCAGTACTTC.

The chain recombines TRBV7-9 with TRBJ2-3; tentatively, D is TRBD1 (6 bases). The CDR3 spans 15 residues. Germline CDR1 is SEHNR and CDR2 is FQNEAQ (reference sequence). Trimming shortened V by 4 bases and J by 8 bases, and 19 bases separated the two germline ends. The CDR3 region is CASSSRDMITSTQYF. Here the CDR3 DNA reads TGTGCCAGCAGCTCAAGGGACATGATCACCAGTACGCAGTATTTT.

The CDR3 DNA reads TGTGCCAGCTGGAGGGAGGGGTTGGGGCGGCAGTACTTC. Its translation is CASWREGLGRQYF. The rearrangement uses TRBV6-1 and TRBJ2-7; TRBD2 matches at 7 bases. Germline-derived CDR1 and CDR2 are MNHNS and SASEGT. The CDR3 is 13 residues long. V gave up 8 bases and J gave up 9 bases; unmatched junction bases: 13.

V is TRBV2 and J is TRBJ2-3; 16 bases fit TRBD2. The germline V gene has CDR1 SNHLY and CDR2 FYNNEI. V dropped 0 bases and J dropped 8; count of bases not matched to a gene: 5. The CDR3 runs to 17 residues. DNA for the CDR3: TGTGCCAGCAGTGAAGCGGCCGGGACTAGCGGGGGGGGTACGCAGTATTTT. Protein sequence: CASSEAAGTSGGGTQYF.

The CDR3 coding sequence is TGTGCCAGCAGCCTCCAACCCAGGGTGGGTGGGAAAGAGACCCAGTACTTC. This encodes CASSLQPRVGGKETQYF. The chain couples TRBV7-3 to TRBJ2-5; TRBD1 might be the D (5 bases). V lost 5 bases and J lost 3, with 22 bases in between. Germline loops: CDR1 SGHTA, CDR2 FQGTGA. The CDR3 has 17 residues.

The rearrangement joins TRBV5-4 to TRBJ1-2; no definite D call. From germline, CDR1 is SGHNT and CDR2 YYREEE (reference sequence). CDR3 length: 13 residues. V dropped 3 bases and J dropped 3 bases, with 9 bases sitting between them. CDR3 in amino acids: CASSYDTDYGYTF. The CDR3 DNA is TGTGCCAGCAGCTACGACACCGACTATGGCTACACCTTC.

The chain has TRBV10-3 and TRBJ2-7; D not certain. CDR1 is ENHRY and CDR2 is SYGVKD in the germline V gene. This CDR3 is 12 amino acids long. The V end was cut by 3 bases, the J end by 3 bases, with 6 bases between. The CDR3 loop reads CAISDRVYEQYF. In DNA form, the CDR3 reads TGTGCCATCAGTGACCGTGTCTACGAGCAGTACTTC.

V is TRBV12-5 and J is TRBJ2-3, with 9 bases identical to TRBD1. The V segment lost 5 bases and the J segment 5 bases; nucleotides outside the gene matches: 8. The CDR3 has 15 residues. CDR1 is LGHNT and CDR2 is FRNRAP in the germline V gene. The CDR3 region has the DNA TGTGCTAGTGGTCCGGGACAGGGAACGGTAGATACGCAGTATTTT. Amino acid sequence: CASGPGQGTVDTQYF.

CDR3 region: CASSTGATFEETQYF. The CDR3 nucleotides are TGTGCCAGTAGTACAGGGGCCACCTTTGAAGAGACCCAGTACTTC. The V gene is TRBV9, the J gene TRBJ2-5; 7 nucleotides align to TRBD1. The CDR3 is 15 amino acids. The germline V gene has CDR1 SGDLS and CDR2 YYNGEE. The V and J ends lost 8 bases and 3 bases, in that order; junction bases with no gene match: 13.

The chain carries TRBV29-1 and TRBJ1-2; 9 nucleotides align to TRBD1. The V gene's germline CDR1 is SQVTM and CDR2 ANQGSEA. Germline trimming cut 4 bases from V and 3 bases from J; bases unmatched to any gene: 0. There are 12 residues in the CDR3. CDR3 residues: CSVGQGDYGYTF. The CDR3 DNA sequence: TGCAGCGTTGGACAGGGGGACTATGGCTACACCTTC.

The chain combines TRBV11-2 with TRBJ2-1; possible D gene TRBD2, 6 bases. CDR3 length equals 10 residues. Trimming pared 3 bases from V and 12 bases from J, leaving 6 bases between. Looked up from germline, CDR1 is SGHAT and CDR2 is FQNNGV. The chain's CDR3 is CASSLEGQFF. The CDR3 DNA is TGTGCCAGCAGCTTGGAGGGGCAGTTCTTC.

CDR3 sequence reads: CASSEDEGGHYEQFF. The DNA of the CDR3 is TGTGCCAGCAGTGAAGATGAGGGGGGGCACTATGAGCAGTTCTTC. The V call is TRBV2, the J call TRBJ2-1; maybe TRBD2 (7 bases). In germline, CDR1 is SNHLY, CDR2 FYNNEI. The CDR3 extends over 15 amino acids. Trimming left V 1 base short and J 8 bases short, with 15 bases between.

The rearrangement joins TRBV15 to TRBJ2-7; a weak D match, TRBD1 (6 bases). Trimming took 3 bases from V and 6 from J, leaving 18 bases between them. CDR1 LNHNV and CDR2 YYDKDF come from the germline V gene (reference sequence). This CDR3 comprises 15 residues. CDR3 nucleotide sequence: TGTGCCACCAGCAGGGACCCCGGGACATCGGTCGAGCAGTACTTC. This sequence encodes CATSRDPGTSVEQYF.

This chain links TRBV5-1 with TRBJ1-1; TRBD1 is a possible D gene (6 bases). The germline V and J ends were trimmed by 0 bases and 0 bases, with 12 bases remaining between them. The CDR3 spans 16 residues. CDR1 and CDR2 (germline): SGHRS, YFSETQ. The chain's CDR3 is CASSLDRGIMNTEAFF. The CDR3 DNA reads TGCGCCAGCAGCTTGGATAGGGGGATCATGAACACTGAAGCTTTCTTT.

The chain employs TRBV6-1 and TRBJ2-7; tentatively, D is TRBD2 (5 bases). V lost 6 bases to trimming and J lost 3 bases, with 18 bases between them. Per the germline V gene, CDR1 is MNHNS and CDR2 is SASEGT. This CDR3 has 15 residues. CDR3 region: CASRVAAEVGYEQYF. DNA for the CDR3: TGTGCCAGCAGGGTGGCGGCGGAGGTCGGCTACGAGCAGTACTTC.

This chain connects TRBV7-8 to TRBJ2-1; the D gene is possibly TRBD2 (6 bases). This CDR3 is 17 amino acids long. The germline V gene encodes CDR1 SGHVS and CDR2 FQNEAQ. V was shortened by 0 bases and J by 10 bases, with 22 bases between the two germline ends. For the CDR3, the DNA is TGTGCCAGCAGCTTAGCGAGCCCCGGGGTAGCGGCGCGGGAGCAGTTCTTC. Encoded protein: CASSLASPGVAAREQFF.